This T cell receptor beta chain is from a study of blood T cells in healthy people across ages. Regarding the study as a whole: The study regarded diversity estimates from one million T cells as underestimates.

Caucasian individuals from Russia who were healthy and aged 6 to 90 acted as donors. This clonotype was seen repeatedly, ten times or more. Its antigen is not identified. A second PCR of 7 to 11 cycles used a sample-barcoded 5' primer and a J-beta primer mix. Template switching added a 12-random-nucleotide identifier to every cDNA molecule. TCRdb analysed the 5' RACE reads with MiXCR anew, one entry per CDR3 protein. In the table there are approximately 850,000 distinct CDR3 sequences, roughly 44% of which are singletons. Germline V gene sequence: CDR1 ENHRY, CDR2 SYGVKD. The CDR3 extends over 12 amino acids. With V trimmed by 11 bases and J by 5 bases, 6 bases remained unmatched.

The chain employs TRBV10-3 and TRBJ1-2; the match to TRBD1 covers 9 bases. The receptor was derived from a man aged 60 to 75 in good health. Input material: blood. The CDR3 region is CAALGQGYGYTF. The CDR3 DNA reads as TGTGCCGCCCTGGGACAGGGATATGGCTACACCTTC.